The sample holds one count of the clone carrying this T cell receptor (beta chain). Donors were healthy HIV-negative adults without recently reported acute infections or vaccinations. Authors' data handling: With immunoSEQ giving junction-only sequences and no quality scores, filtering differed. The data were produced by immunoSEQ multiplex PCR, yet TCRdb's version contains in-frame clones alone and is incomplete. D and trimming come from the DNA, and the V and J calls and clone size come from that table. The sample shows millions of clones, around 94% of them seen only once. The sample is drawn from a study of shared clonotypes between healthy human individuals. Sequencing was performed on naive CD4+ T cells sorted from blood. As for subset: CD45RA+ positively selected. The sequence derives from a man aged 18 to 29 in good health.

The CDR3 nucleotides are TGTGCCAGCAGCACCAGGGGTAGCGGGAGCGGCAATGAGCAGTTCTTC. Protein product: CASSTRGSGSGNEQFF. The chain uses TRBV7-2 and TRBJ2-1; 9 bases fit TRBD2. The CDR3 has 16 residues. V lost 5 bases and J lost 6; bases outside the gene matches: 11. In germline, CDR1 is SGHTA, CDR2 FQGNSA.